These 2 T cell receptor beta chains were sequenced from one sample in a study of shared clonotypes between healthy human individuals. The repertoire was sequenced with immunoSEQ multiplex PCR; TCRdb's copy has only in-frame clones and lacks some. The sample has 2 million to 3 million clones, around 94% seen once; the top ten hold 0.14%. The material sequenced was naive CD4+ T cells sorted from blood. Specified subset: CD45RA+ positively selected. The origin of the receptors is a man aged 18-30 years in good health.

The DNA for the CDR3 is TGCGCCAGCAGTGGACAGGGGAGGAATTCACCCCTCCACTTT. Its protein is CASSGQGRNSPLHF. The rearrangement joins TRBV10-1 to TRBJ1-6; 8 bases map to TRBD1. V lost 4 bases to trimming and J lost 7 bases; unmatched junction nucleotides: 3. Germline assignment: CDR1 WNHNN and CDR2 SYGVQD (reference sequence). The CDR3 loop spans 14 amino acids.

This rearrangement joins TRBV18 to TRBJ1-1; D remains unclear. The CDR3 is 17 residues long. V was trimmed by 5 bases and J by 10 bases, leaving 29 bases between them. Germline CDR1 reads KGHSH; CDR2 reads LQKENI. For the CDR3, the DNA is TGTGCCAGCTCATCACGGGCACCAGATTCGGGTTTGAAGGTAGCTTTCTTT. It is translated as CASSSRAPDSGLKVAFF.